Listed below are T cell receptor beta chains from one sample, sequenced in a study of cytomegalovirus exposure and HLA in healthy donors. Only in-frame clones appear in the TCRdb table, and some are missing; sequencing was by immunoSEQ multiplex PCR. This sample has over 110,000 clones; 70% to 80% occur once, and the top ten carry around 6.6%. Sequencing was performed on PBMCs. All receptors come from a woman aged 35 to 49 in good health and CMV-seropositive. Each CDR3 is given with its conserved first and last residue. Each record gives: D gene, J gene, clone size, V gene, CDR3 protein, CDR3 DNA. The D gene is left open where the match is weak. Rows give clone size only sometimes, using once, few, many, or a class for an expanded clone.

>TRBD1|TRBJ1-2|.|TRBV28
CASQISGQKGYTF
TGTGCCAGCCAAATTTCGGGACAGAAAGGCTACACCTTC
>.|TRBJ2-5|.|TRBV6-1
CASLKLSSGETQYF
TGTGCCAGCCTCAAACTCTCCTCCGGGGAGACCCAGTACTTC
>.|TRBJ2-3|.|TRBV5-6
CASSLELAGSTDTQYF
TGTGCCAGCAGCTTGGAACTAGCAGGATCCACAGATACGCAGTATTTT
>.|TRBJ2-3|few|TRBV10-1
CASSESNPREDTQYF
TGCGCCAGCAGTGAGTCGAACCCCCGCGAAGATACGCAGTATTTT
>.|TRBJ2-5|.|TRBV30
CAWSYRVQETQYF
TGTGCCTGGAGTTATAGAGTTCAAGAGACCCAGTACTTC
>TRBD2|TRBJ2-2|.|TRBV5-1
CASSRAGASPAGELFF
TGCGCCAGCAGCCGAGCGGGAGCGTCCCCGGCCGGGGAGCTGTTTTTT
>TRBD1|TRBJ2-3|.|TRBV5-4
CASSWDSTDTQYF
TGTGCCAGCAGCTGGGACAGTACAGATACGCAGTATTTT
>.|TRBJ2-7|.|TRBV27
CASGSPRTGEQYF
TGTGCCAGCGGATCCCCCCGCACGGGCGAGCAGTACTTC
>TRBD1|TRBJ2-7|.|TRBV18
CASSPPGQGFYEQYF
TGTGCCAGCTCACCACCGGGACAGGGATTCTACGAGCAGTACTTC
>.|TRBJ1-1|.|TRBV18
CASSPGGRDAFF
TGTGCCAGCTCACCGGGGGGGAGGGACGCTTTCTTT
>TRBD2|TRBJ2-1|once|TRBV4-1
CASSRAREFDEQFF
TGCGCCAGCAGCCGAGCGCGGGAGTTCGATGAGCAGTTCTTC